This passage covers 2 T cell receptor beta chains from one sample sequenced in a study of tumor and adjacent non-tumor tissue in lung cancer. TCRbeta libraries were built with three rounds of nested PCR, modified from ARM-PCR. TCRdb re-called the multiplex PCR reads through MiXCR, storing one row per CDR3 protein. The sample consists of 60,000 to 90,000 distinct CDR3 sequences, nearly 70% of them appearing once. No cell sorting was done before RNA was extracted from the tissue. Distant lung tissue was collected more than 3 cm away from the tumor edge. The sample consisted of distant non-tumor lung tissue. The source of these receptors is a woman aged 45-65 years with non-small cell lung cancer.

Worth noting for this clonotype: One end of the junction does not line up with germline, which may come from a read error. The rearrangement uses TRBV12-3 or TRBV12-4 and TRBJ2-5; D is undetermined. The CDR3 is made up of 14 amino acids. The chain's CDR3 is CASSGNTNQETQYF. The CDR3 region has the DNA TGTGCCAGCAGTGGGAATACCAATCAAGAGACACAGTACTTC.

This clonotype was counted once. This chain connects TRBV29-1 to TRBJ2-1; TRBD2 matches 7 bases. There are 12 residues in the CDR3. The germline V gene has CDR1 SQVTM and CDR2 ANQGSEA. The DNA for the CDR3 is TGCAACACCACTAACGGGAGGTTTGAGCAGTTCTTC. Its translation is CNTTNGRFEQFF.